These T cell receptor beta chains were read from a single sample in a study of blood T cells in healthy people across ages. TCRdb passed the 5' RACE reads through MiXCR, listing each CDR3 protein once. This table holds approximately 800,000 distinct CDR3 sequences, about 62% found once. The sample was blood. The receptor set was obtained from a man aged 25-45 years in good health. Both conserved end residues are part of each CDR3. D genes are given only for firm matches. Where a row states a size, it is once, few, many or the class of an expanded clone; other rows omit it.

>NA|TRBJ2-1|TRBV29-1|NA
CSVEEAGVNEQFF
TGCAGCGTTGAAGAGGCAGGAGTCAATGAGCAGTTCTTC
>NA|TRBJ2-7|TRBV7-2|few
CASSPPELGYEQYF
TGTGCCAGCAGCCCCCCGGAACTGGGCTACGAGCAGTACTTC
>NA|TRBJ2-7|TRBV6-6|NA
CASSYSMDEQYF
TGTGCCAGCAGTTACTCGATGGACGAGCAGTACTTC
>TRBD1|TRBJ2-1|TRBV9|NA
CASSVDLTGAHNEQFF
TGTGCCAGCAGCGTAGACTTGACAGGGGCCCACAATGAGCAGTTCTTC
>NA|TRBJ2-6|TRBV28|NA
CASRAAGANVLTF
TGTGCCAGCAGAGCCGCTGGGGCCAACGTCCTGACTTTC
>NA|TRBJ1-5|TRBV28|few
CASSSPRGAGNQPQHF
TGTGCCAGCAGTTCCCCCCGGGGGGCGGGCAATCAGCCCCAGCATTTT
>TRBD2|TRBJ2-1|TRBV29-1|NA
CSLRRIAGKREQFF
TGCAGCCTTAGGCGGATAGCGGGGAAGAGGGAGCAGTTCTTC
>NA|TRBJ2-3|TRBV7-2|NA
CASSPIKLSDTQYF
TGTGCCAGCAGCCCAATAAAACTATCCGATACGCAGTATTTT
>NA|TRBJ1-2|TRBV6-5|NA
CASSPTPGGFTF
TGTGCCAGCAGTCCAACACCGGGGGGATTCACCTTC
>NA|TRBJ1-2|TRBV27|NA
CASSFNPMTHGYTF
TGTGCCAGCAGTTTTAACCCGATGACTCATGGCTACACCTTC
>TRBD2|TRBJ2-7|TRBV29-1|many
CSVEVISGLAGGSYEQYF
TGCAGCGTTGAAGTAATTTCGGGACTAGCGGGGGGCTCCTACGAGCAGTACTTC
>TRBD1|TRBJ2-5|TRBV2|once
CASSPQTGFQETQYF
TGTGCCAGCAGTCCACAGACAGGGTTCCAAGAGACCCAGTACTTC
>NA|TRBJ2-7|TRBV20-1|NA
CSAITRGFNGEQYF
TGCAGTGCTATAACCAGGGGTTTTAATGGCGAGCAGTACTTC
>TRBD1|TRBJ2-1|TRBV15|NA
CATSRDPGDRFNEQFF
TGTGCCACCAGCAGAGATCCCGGGGACAGGTTCAATGAGCAGTTCTTC
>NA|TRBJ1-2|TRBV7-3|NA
CASSLTPGQMNGYTF
TGTGCCAGCAGCTTAACCCCAGGACAGATGAATGGCTACACCTTC
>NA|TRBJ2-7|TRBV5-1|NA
CASRPAGSNEQYF
TGCGCCAGCAGGCCGGCAGGGTCAAACGAGCAGTACTTC